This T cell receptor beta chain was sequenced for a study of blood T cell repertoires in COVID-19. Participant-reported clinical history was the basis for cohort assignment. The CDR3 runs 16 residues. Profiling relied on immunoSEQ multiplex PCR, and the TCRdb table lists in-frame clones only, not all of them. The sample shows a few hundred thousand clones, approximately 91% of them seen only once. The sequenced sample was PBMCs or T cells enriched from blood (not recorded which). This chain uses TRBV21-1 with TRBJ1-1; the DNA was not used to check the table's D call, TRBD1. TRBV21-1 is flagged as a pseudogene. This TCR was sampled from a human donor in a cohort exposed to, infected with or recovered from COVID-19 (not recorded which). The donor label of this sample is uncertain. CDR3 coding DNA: TGTGCCAGCAGCAAAGCCTGGGACAGGGGGAACACTGAAGCTTTCTTT. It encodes CASSKAWDRGNTEAFF.